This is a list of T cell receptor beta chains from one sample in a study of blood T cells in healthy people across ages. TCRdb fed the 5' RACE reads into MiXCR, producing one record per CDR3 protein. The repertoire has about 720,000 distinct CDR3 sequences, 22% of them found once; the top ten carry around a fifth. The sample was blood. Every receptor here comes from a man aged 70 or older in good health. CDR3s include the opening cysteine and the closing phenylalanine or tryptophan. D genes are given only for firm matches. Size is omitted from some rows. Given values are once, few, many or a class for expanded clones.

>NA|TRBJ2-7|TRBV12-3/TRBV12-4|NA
CASSFKTSAEQYF
TGTGCCAGCAGTTTCAAGACTTCAGCCGAGCAGTACTTC
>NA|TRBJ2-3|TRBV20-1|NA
CSANALIGDTQYF
TGCAGTGCCAATGCGCTCATCGGCGATACGCAGTATTTT
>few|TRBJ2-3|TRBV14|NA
CASKTDSSADTQYF
TGTGCCAGCAAAACGGACTCTAGCGCAGATACGCAGTATTTT
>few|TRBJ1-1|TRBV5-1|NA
CASSLGGQNTEAFF
TGCGCCAGCAGCTTGGGTGGACAGAACACTGAAGCTTTCTTT
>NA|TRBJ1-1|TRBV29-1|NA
CSVGAAGDDTEAFF
TGCAGCGTTGGGGCCGCAGGGGACGACACTGAAGCTTTCTTT
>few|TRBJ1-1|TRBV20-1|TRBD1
CSARERQGGRDTEAFF
TGCAGTGCTAGAGAAAGACAGGGGGGTAGGGACACTGAAGCTTTCTTT
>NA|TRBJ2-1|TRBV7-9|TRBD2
CTSSLDKGGRVENEQFF
TGTACCAGCAGCTTAGACAAGGGCGGGAGGGTCGAAAATGAGCAGTTCTTC
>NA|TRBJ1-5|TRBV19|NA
CASSIRWTVLNQPQHF
TGTGCCAGTAGTATACGGTGGACAGTACTCAATCAGCCCCAGCATTTT
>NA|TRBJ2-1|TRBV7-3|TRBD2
CASSPGTSDNEQFF
TGTGCCAGCAGCCCAGGGACTAGCGACAATGAGCAGTTCTTC
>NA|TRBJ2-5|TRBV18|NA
CASSPRLVPQETQYF
TGTGCCAGCTCACCACGGCTAGTCCCCCAAGAGACCCAGTACTTC
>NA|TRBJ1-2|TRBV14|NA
CASSLGRWNGYTF
TGTGCCAGCAGCCTTGGCAGGTGGAATGGCTACACCTTC
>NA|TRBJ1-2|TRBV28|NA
CASSVGAVHYGYTF
TGTGCCAGCAGTGTAGGGGCAGTGCACTATGGCTACACCTTC
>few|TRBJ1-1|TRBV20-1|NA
CSAIGHRNTEAFF
TGCAGTGCTATTGGACACCGGAACACTGAAGCTTTCTTT
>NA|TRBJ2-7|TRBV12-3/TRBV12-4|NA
CASSLRLFKQYF
TGTGCCAGCAGTTTGAGGCTCTTCAAGCAGTACTTC
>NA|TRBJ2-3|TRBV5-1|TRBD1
CASSWRTGTGSTDTQYF
TGCGCCAGCAGCTGGCGGACCGGGACAGGGAGCACAGATACGCAGTATTTT
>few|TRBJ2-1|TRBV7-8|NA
CASSWENLGDERFF
TGTGCCAGCAGCTGGGAAAACCTCGGCGATGAGCGGTTCTTC
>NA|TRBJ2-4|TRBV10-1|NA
CASSGGLAKNIQYF
TGCGCCAGCAGTGGGGGACTAGCCAAAAACATTCAGTACTTC
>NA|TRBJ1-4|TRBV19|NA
CASNEGGREKPFF
TGTGCCAGTAATGAGGGCGGCCGTGAAAAACCGTTTTTT
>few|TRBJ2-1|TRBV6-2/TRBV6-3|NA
CASSPGLTGVGGQFF
TGTGCCAGCAGTCCCGGACTAACGGGAGTAGGAGGGCAGTTCTTC
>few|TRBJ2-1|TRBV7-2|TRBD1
CASSIGTVYNEQFF
TGTGCCAGCAGCATCGGGACAGTCTACAATGAGCAGTTCTTC
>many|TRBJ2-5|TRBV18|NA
CASSPPAQETQYF
TGTGCCAGCTCACCACCGGCTCAAGAGACCCAGTACTTC
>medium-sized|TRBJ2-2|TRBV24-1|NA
CATSDGGQDSGELFF
TGTGCCACCAGTGACGGGGGGCAGGATTCCGGGGAGCTGTTTTTT
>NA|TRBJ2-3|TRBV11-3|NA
CASSSRWGSTDTQYF
TGTGCCAGCAGCTCGCGTTGGGGAAGCACAGATACGCAGTATTTT
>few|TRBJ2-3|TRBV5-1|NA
CASSLTSGFADTQYF
TGCGCCAGCAGCCTCACCTCGGGGTTCGCAGATACGCAGTATTTT
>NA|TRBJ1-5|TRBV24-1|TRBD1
CATSDATGGPNQPQHF
TGTGCCACCAGTGATGCCACAGGGGGGCCCAATCAGCCCCAGCATTTT
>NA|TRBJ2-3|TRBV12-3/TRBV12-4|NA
CASSALGATGTDTQYF
TGTGCCAGCAGTGCTTTAGGGGCGACTGGCACAGATACGCAGTATTTT
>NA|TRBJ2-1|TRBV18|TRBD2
CASSPQTSGAFNEQFF
TGTGCCAGCTCACCCCAGACTAGCGGGGCTTTCAATGAGCAGTTCTTC
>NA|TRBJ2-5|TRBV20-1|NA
CSAVSLTGETQCF
TGCAGTGCTGTCTCCCTTACCGGGGAGACCCAGTGCTTC
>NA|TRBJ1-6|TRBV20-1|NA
CSATPLGFRTLNSPLHF
TGCAGTGCTACCCCCCTGGGGTTTCGGACCTTAAATTCACCCCTCCACTTT
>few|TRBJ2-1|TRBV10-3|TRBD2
CAISEVIGLAVNEQFF
TGTGCCATCAGTGAGGTAATAGGACTAGCGGTTAATGAGCAGTTCTTC
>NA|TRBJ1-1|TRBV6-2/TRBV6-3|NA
CVSSYSNTEAFF
TGTGTCAGCAGTTACTCCAACACTGAAGCTTTCTTT
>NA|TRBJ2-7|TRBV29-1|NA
CSVESGGTEQYF
TGCAGCGTTGAAAGTGGGGGGACCGAGCAGTACTTC
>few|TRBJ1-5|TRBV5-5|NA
CASSLLGVNQPQHF
TGTGCCAGCAGCTTATTGGGTGTAAATCAGCCCCAGCATTTT
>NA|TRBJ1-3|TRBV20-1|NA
CSARDAGSPGNTIYF
TGCAGTGCTAGGGACGCAGGGTCCCCTGGAAACACCATATATTTT
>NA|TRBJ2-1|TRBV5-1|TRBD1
CASSHRDREFF
TGCGCCAGCAGCCACCGGGACAGGGAATTCTTC
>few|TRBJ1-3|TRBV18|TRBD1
CASSPGQGYGNTIYF
TGTGCCAGCTCACCGGGACAGGGGTACGGAAACACCATATATTTT
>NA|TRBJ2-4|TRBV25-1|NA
CASSGTAKNIQYF
TGTGCCAGCAGTGGGACAGCCAAAAACATTCAGTACTTC
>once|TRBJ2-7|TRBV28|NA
CASSWQGFGEQYF
TGTGCCAGCAGTTGGCAGGGGTTTGGCGAGCAGTACTTC
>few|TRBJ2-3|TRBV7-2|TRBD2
CASSSGTSGMVDTQYF
TGTGCCAGCAGTTCCGGGACTAGCGGGATGGTAGATACGCAGTATTTT
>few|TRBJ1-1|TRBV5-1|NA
CASSHQTGNTEAFF
TGCGCCAGCAGCCACCAGACAGGGAACACTGAAGCTTTCTTT
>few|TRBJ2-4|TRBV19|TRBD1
CASSIFRGNIQYF
TGTGCCAGTAGTATTTTCAGGGGGAACATTCAGTACTTC
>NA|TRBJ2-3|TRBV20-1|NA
CSALLGRGLRTDTQYF
TGCAGTGCCCTTCTCGGTCGGGGGCTTCGCACAGATACGCAGTATTTT
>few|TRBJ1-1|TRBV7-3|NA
CASSLYRPGNTEAFF
TGTGCCAGCAGCTTATATCGACCCGGGAACACTGAAGCTTTCTTT
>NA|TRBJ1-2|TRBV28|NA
CASSLEGNANYGYTF
TGTGCCAGCAGTTTAGAAGGGAACGCTAACTATGGCTACACCTTC
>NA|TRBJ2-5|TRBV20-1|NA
CSARLQGAGRFARETQYF
TGCAGTGCTAGACTCCAAGGGGCGGGAAGGTTCGCTCGAGAGACCCAGTACTTC
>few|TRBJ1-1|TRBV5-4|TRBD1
CASSFYRDRGEAFF
TGTGCCAGCAGCTTCTACCGGGACAGGGGGGAAGCTTTCTTT
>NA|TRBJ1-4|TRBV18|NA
CASSPNTITATNEKLFF
TGTGCCAGCTCACCAAACACGATAACCGCAACTAATGAAAAACTGTTTTTT
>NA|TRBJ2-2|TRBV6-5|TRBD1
CASSHRGQDTGELFF
TGTGCCAGCAGCCACAGGGGGCAGGACACCGGGGAGCTGTTTTTT
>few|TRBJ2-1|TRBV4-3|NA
CASSQDFRISYNEQFF
TGCGCCAGCAGCCAAGATTTTAGGATCTCCTACAATGAGCAGTTCTTC
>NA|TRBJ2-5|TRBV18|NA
CASSLEWGTEETQYF
TGTGCCAGCTCTTTGGAGTGGGGGACTGAAGAGACCCAGTACTTC
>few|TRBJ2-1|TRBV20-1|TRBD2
CSARAGLGGEQFF
TGCAGTGCCAGAGCGGGGTTGGGGGGTGAGCAGTTCTTC
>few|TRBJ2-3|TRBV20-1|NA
CSAARTDTQYF
TGCAGTGCGGCCCGAACAGATACGCAGTATTTT
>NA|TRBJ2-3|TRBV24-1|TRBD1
CATSDKDGTGTRDTQYF
TGTGCCACCAGTGATAAGGACGGGACAGGGACCCGGGATACGCAGTATTTT
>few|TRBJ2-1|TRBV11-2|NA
CASRPGGFSNQFF
TGTGCCAGCAGGCCCGGAGGCTTTTCCAACCAGTTCTTC
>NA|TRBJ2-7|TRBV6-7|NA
CANHEQYF
TGTGCGAACCACGAGCAGTACTTC